The present T cell receptor (beta chain) was sequenced within a study of tumor and adjacent non-tumor tissue in lung cancer. Broader study findings: Shorter survival was associated with higher TCR diversity in tumors.

Ten or more counts support this clonotype. Its matching antigen is unknown. RNA was extracted from bulk tissue without any cell sorting. Unmatched junction bases numbered 12, after V lost 2 bases and J lost 8 bases. The CDR3 is 15 amino acids. Three rounds of nested PCR, following a modified ARM-PCR protocol, produced the TCRbeta library. TCRdb re-called the multiplex PCR reads with MiXCR, one entry per CDR3 protein. The profile shows more than 95,000 distinct CDR3 sequences, over 65% of them singletons. This chain joins TRBV12-3 or TRBV12-4 and TRBJ2-7, with 7 bases that match TRBD1. The sequence was obtained from a man aged 25 to 40 with non-small cell lung cancer. Source material: lung tumor tissue. CDR3 sequence (DNA): TGTGCCAGCAGTTTATCAGGCAGACAGGGAGTTCAGCAGTACTTC. Amino acid sequence: CASSLSGRQGVQQYF.